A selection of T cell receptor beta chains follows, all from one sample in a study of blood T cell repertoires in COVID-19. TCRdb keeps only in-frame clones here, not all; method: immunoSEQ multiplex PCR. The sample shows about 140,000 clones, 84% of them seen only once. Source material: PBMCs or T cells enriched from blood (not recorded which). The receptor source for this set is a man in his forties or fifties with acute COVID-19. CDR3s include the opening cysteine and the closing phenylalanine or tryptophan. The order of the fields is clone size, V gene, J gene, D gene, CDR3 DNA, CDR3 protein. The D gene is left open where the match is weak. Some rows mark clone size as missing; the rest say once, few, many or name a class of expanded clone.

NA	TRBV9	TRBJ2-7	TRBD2	TGTGCCAGCAGCGTAGGCGGGAGTGGCTACGAGCAGTACTTC	CASSVGGSGYEQYF
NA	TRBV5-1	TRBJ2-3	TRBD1	TGCGCCAGCAGCATTGGACAGGGCTCGAATACGCAGTATTTT	CASSIGQGSNTQYF
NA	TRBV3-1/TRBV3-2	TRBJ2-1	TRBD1	TGTGCCAGCAGCCTCACCGGGACAGGGGAGTTCGATGAGCAGTTCTTC	CASSLTGTGEFDEQFF
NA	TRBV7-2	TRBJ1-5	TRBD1	TGTGCCAGCAGCCCCTCAGGGGGCAAGGGCAATCAGCCCCAGCATTTT	CASSPSGGKGNQPQHF
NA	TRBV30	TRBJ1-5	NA	TGTGCCTGGAGTGTGTCGGGTTATCAGCCCCAGCATTTT	CAWSVSGYQPQHF
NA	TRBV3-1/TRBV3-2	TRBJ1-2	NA	TGTGCCAGCAGCCAAGATTGGGCGTCGGGGTCCTATGGCTACACCTTC	CASSQDWASGSYGYTF
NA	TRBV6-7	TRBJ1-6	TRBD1	TGTGCCAGCAGCAGACAGGGGAAGCATTCACCCCTCCACTTT	CASSRQGKHSPLHF
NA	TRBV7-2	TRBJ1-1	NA	TGTGCCAGCAGCTTTAGTTTGGCGGGGAACACTGAAGCTTTCTTT	CASSFSLAGNTEAFF
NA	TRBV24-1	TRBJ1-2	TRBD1	TGTGCCACCCAAACGACAGGGGGAGAAGGCTATGGCTACACCTTC	CATQTTGGEGYGYTF
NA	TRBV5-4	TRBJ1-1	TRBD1	TGTGCCAGCAGCTTGCAGGGGGGTACTGAAGCTTTCTTT	CASSLQGGTEAFF
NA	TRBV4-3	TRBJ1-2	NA	TGCGCCAGCAGCCAAGCCTTCGGGGAGTCCTATGGCTACACCTTC	CASSQAFGESYGYTF
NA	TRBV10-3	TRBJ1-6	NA	TGTGCCATCAAACCATCAGGGGACGGGGATTCACCCCTCCACTTT	CAIKPSGDGDSPLHF
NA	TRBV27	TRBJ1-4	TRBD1	TGTGCCAGCAGACCCGGGACAGGGGCGTTACGAGAAAAACTGTTTTTT	CASRPGTGALREKLFF
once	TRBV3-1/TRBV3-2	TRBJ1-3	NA	TGTGCCAGCAGCCCATATGGGGAGGGAAACACCATATATTTT	CASSPYGEGNTIYF